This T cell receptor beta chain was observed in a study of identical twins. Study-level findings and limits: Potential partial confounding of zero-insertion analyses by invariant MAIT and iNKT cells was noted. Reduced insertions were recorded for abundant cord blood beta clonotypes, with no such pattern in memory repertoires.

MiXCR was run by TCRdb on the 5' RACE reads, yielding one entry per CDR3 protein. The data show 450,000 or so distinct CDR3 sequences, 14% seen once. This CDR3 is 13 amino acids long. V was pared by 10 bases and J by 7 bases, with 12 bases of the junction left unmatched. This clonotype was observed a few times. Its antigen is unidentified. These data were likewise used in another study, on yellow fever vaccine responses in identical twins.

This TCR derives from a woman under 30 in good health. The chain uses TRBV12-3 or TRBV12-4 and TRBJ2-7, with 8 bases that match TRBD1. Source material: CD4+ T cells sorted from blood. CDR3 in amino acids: CATQGQVSQEQYF. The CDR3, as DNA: TGTGCCACCCAGGGACAGGTTAGTCAGGAGCAGTACTTC.